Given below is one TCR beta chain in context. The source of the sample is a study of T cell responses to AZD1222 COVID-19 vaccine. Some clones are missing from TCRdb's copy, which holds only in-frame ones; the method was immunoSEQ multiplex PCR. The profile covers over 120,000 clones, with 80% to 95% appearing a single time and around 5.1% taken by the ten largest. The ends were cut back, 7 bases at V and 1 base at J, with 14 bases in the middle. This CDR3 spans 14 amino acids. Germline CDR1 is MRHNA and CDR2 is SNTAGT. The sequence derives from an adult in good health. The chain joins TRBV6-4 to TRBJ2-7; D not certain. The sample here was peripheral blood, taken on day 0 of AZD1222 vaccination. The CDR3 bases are TGTGCCAGCATTTCGTCAGACAAATCCTACGAGCAGTACTTC. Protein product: CASISSDKSYEQYF.